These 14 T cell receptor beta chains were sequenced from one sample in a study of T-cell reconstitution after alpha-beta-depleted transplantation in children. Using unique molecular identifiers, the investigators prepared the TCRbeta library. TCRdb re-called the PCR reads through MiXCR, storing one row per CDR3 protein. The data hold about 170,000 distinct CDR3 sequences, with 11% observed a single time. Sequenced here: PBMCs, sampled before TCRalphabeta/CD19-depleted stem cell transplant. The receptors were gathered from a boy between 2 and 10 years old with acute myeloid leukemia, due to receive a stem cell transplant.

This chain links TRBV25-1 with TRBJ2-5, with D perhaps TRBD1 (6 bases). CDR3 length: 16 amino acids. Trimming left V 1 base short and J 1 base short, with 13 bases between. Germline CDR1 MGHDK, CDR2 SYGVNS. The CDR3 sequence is CASSEFGVQGQETQYF. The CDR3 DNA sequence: TGTGCCAGCAGTGAATTCGGGGTACAGGGCCAAGAGACCCAGTACTTC.

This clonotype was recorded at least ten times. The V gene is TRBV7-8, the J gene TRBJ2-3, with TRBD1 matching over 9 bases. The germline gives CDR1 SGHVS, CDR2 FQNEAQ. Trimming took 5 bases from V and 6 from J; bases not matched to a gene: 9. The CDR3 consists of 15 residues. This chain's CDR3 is CASSPYRGRPDTQYF. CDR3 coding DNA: TGTGCCAGCAGCCCGTACAGGGGGCGCCCCGATACGCAGTATTTT.

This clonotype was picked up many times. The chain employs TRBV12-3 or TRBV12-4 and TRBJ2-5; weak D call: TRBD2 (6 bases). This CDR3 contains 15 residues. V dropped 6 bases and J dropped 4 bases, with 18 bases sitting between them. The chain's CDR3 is CASSLRDFPPETQYF. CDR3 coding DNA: TGTGCCAGCAGCCTCCGGGACTTCCCCCCAGAGACCCAGTACTTC.

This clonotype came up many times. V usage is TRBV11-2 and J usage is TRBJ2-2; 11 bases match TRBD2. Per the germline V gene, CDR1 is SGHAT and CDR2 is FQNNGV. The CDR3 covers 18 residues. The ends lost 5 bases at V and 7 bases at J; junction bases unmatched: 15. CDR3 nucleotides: TGTGCCAGCAGCCCCCCGACTAGCGGGGCCCCCGGGTTCGGGGAGCTGTTTTTT. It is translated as CASSPPTSGAPGFGELFF.

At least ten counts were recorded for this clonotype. The CDR3, as DNA: TGTGCCAGCAGCCAAGATAGGGGTTACAATGAGCAGTTCTTC. This codes for CASSQDRGYNEQFF. V usage is TRBV4-2 and J usage is TRBJ2-1, with D possibly being TRBD1 (5 bases). The germline V gene encodes CDR1 LGHNA and CDR2 YNFKEQ. With 0 bases removed from V and 4 bases from J, the gap between germline ends came to 7 bases. CDR3 size: 14 residues.

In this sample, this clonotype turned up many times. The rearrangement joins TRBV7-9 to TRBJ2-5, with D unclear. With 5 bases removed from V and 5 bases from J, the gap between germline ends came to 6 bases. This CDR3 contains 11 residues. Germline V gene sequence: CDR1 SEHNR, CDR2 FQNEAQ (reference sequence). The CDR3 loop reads CASSAVETQYF. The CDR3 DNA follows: TGTGCCAGCAGCGCTGTGGAGACCCAGTACTTC.

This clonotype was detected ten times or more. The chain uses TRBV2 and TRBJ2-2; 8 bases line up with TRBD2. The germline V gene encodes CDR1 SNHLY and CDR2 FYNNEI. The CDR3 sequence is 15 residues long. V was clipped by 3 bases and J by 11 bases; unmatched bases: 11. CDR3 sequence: CASSDDAGGSVELFF. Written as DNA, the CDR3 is TGTGCCAGCAGTGACGATGCGGGAGGTTCGGTAGAGCTGTTTTTT.

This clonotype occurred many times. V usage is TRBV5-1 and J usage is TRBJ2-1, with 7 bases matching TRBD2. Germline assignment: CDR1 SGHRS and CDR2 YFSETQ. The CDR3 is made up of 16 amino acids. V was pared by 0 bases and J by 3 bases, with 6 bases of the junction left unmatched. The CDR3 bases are TGCGCCAGCAGCTTGGGTCTAGCGGAGGTCTACAATGAGCAGTTCTTC. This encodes CASSLGLAEVYNEQFF. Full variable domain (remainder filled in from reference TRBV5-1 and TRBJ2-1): KAGVTQTPRYLIKTRGQQVTLSCSPISGHRSVSWYQQTPGQGLQFLFEYFSETQRNKGNFPGRFSGRQFSNSRSEMNVSTLELGDSALYLCASSLGLAEVYNEQFFGPGTRLTVL.

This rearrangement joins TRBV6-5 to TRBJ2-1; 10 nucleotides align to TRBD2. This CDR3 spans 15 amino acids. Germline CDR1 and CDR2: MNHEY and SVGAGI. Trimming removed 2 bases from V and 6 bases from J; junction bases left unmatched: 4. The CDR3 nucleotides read TGTGCCAGCAGTTACCAGGCTAGCGGGAGCAATGAGCAGTTCTTC. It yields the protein CASSYQASGSNEQFF.

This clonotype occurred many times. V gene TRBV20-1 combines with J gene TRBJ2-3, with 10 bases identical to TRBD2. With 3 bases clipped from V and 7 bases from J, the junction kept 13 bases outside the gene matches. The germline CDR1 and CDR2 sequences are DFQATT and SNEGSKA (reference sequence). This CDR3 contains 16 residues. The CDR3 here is CSARGASGGVGYTQYF. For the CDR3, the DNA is TGCAGTGCTAGGGGTGCTAGCGGGGGCGTAGGATATACGCAGTATTTT.

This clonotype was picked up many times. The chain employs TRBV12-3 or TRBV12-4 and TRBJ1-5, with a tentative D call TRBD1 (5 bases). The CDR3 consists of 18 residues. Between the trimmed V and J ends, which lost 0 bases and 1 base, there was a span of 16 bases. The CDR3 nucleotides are TGTGCCAGCAGTTTAGCGCAGGGTCTATGGATGAGCAATCAGCCCCAGCATTTT. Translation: CASSLAQGLWMSNQPQHF.

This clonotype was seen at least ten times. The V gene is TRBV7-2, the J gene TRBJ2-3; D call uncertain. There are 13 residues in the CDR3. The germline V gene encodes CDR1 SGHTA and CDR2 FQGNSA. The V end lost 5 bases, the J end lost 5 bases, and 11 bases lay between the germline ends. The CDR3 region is CASSQERVDTQYF. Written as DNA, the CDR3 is TGTGCCAGCAGCCAGGAGCGAGTAGATACGCAGTATTTT.

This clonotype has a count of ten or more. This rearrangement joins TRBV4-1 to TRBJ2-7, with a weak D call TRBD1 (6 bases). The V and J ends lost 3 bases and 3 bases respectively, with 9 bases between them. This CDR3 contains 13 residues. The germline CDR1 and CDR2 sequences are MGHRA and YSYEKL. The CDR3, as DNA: TGCGCCAGCAGCCAGGTACAGGGCTACGAGCAGTACGTC. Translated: CASSQVQGYEQYV.

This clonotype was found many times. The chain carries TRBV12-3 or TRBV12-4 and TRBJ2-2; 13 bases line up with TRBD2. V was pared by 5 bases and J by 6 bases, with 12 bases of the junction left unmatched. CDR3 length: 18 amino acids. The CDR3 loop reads CASSRLAGGVATAGELFF. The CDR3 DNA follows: TGTGCCAGCAGTCGACTAGCGGGAGGTGTAGCGACGGCCGGGGAGCTGTTTTTT.